These T cell receptor beta chains were read from a single sample in a study of blood T cell repertoires in COVID-19. Libraries were prepared by immunoSEQ multiplex PCR; TCRdb keeps only in-frame clonotypes and omits some of them. The profile shows tens of thousands of clones, roughly 90% of them singletons. Source material: peripheral blood. These receptors all come from a man aged 50 to 60 with COVID-19, enrolled during active disease. Both conserved end residues are part of each CDR3. D genes are given only for firm matches.

V: TRBV6-1; J: TRBJ1-5; D: -; CDR3: CASSERGYNQPQHF
V: TRBV3-1/TRBV3-2; J: TRBJ2-3; D: -; CDR3: CASSQGSDYPRDTQYF
V: TRBV6-6; J: TRBJ2-5; D: -; CDR3: CASSVGKDGTQYF
V: TRBV6-4; J: TRBJ2-3; D: -; CDR3: CASSDSGGLPTDTQYF
V: TRBV6-1; J: TRBJ1-5; D: -; CDR3: CASSEGTWGQPQHF
V: TRBV15; J: TRBJ2-5; D: TRBD1; CDR3: CATSRGAGGFETQYF
V: TRBV19; J: TRBJ2-5; D: -; CDR3: CASSIGGETQYF
V: TRBV5-1; J: TRBJ2-2; D: -; CDR3: CASTMSGSTNTGELFF
V: TRBV5-5; J: TRBJ2-1; D: -; CDR3: CASSLDGAGNEQFF
V: TRBV7-3; J: TRBJ1-1; D: -; CDR3: CASSTGAGGEAFF
V: TRBV30; J: TRBJ2-2; D: -; CDR3: CAWNIQGPGELFF
V: TRBV9; J: TRBJ2-5; D: -; CDR3: CASSVGASQETQYF
V: TRBV6-5; J: TRBJ1-1; D: TRBD1; CDR3: CASSYRTGVNTEAFF
V: TRBV7-2; J: TRBJ1-2; D: -; CDR3: CASSLYTLYGYTF
V: TRBV6-2/TRBV6-3; J: TRBJ1-5; D: -; CDR3: CASSSGGSNQPQHF
V: TRBV6-6; J: TRBJ2-7; D: TRBD1; CDR3: CASSGTAYEQYF
V: TRBV19; J: TRBJ1-1; D: -; CDR3: CASSIDLLTNTEAFF
V: TRBV2; J: TRBJ2-7; D: -; CDR3: CATGQLTYEQYF
V: TRBV19; J: TRBJ2-7; D: TRBD1; CDR3: CASSIRDRVHEQYF
V: TRBV14; J: TRBJ2-1; D: TRBD1; CDR3: CASSRYTGTGNYNEQFF
V: TRBV9; J: TRBJ1-2; D: TRBD1; CDR3: CASSVALHRGSRYGYTF
V: TRBV25-1; J: TRBJ2-6; D: -; CDR3: CASSESRGKVSGANVLTF
V: TRBV7-8; J: TRBJ2-3; D: TRBD2; CDR3: CASSPSGGAKDTQYF
V: TRBV6-6; J: TRBJ2-1; D: TRBD1; CDR3: CASSPGTGNEQFF
V: TRBV6-5; J: TRBJ1-5; D: -; CDR3: CASSSTYRGNQPQHF
V: TRBV5-5; J: TRBJ1-3; D: TRBD1; CDR3: CASSLVQGVGNTIYF
V: TRBV19; J: TRBJ1-2; D: TRBD1; CDR3: CASSSPGTGYGYTF
V: TRBV7-3; J: TRBJ1-5; D: -; CDR3: CASSLTVNQPQHF
V: TRBV15; J: TRBJ1-3; D: -; CDR3: CATAGGPRDTIYF
V: TRBV12-3/TRBV12-4; J: TRBJ2-6; D: -; CDR3: CASRVVGANVLTF
V: TRBV4-2; J: TRBJ1-2; D: TRBD1; CDR3: CASSQQNRGRGGYTF
V: TRBV19; J: TRBJ2-7; D: -; CDR3: CASSRRQSYEQYF
V: TRBV29-1; J: TRBJ2-1; D: -; CDR3: CSVGTNNHNEQFF
V: TRBV12-3/TRBV12-4; J: TRBJ1-6; D: -; CDR3: CASSLWGPPLHF
V: TRBV7-9; J: TRBJ2-5; D: -; CDR3: CASSLSRGQETQYF
V: TRBV7-2; J: TRBJ1-1; D: TRBD1; CDR3: CASSGQTGLKTEAFF
V: TRBV9; J: TRBJ2-2; D: TRBD2; CDR3: CASSVVAGVGELFF
V: TRBV10-1; J: TRBJ2-1; D: -; CDR3: CASSEVGDNEQFF
V: TRBV18; J: TRBJ2-4; D: -; CDR3: CASSPRVPGQKNIQYF
V: TRBV7-9; J: TRBJ1-4; D: TRBD1; CDR3: CASSFGTGVEKLFF
V: TRBV19; J: TRBJ2-1; D: -; CDR3: CASSNRVHYNEQFF
V: TRBV3-1/TRBV3-2; J: TRBJ1-3; D: -; CDR3: CASSQVGGGNTIYF
V: TRBV7-8; J: TRBJ1-2; D: -; CDR3: CASSLVGNPQRSGGYTF
V: TRBV5-1; J: TRBJ2-5; D: -; CDR3: CASSEAATRGETQYF
V: TRBV2; J: TRBJ1-1; D: -; CDR3: CASSPGTVNTEAFF
V: TRBV27; J: TRBJ1-4; D: -; CDR3: CASSLLGRDEKLFF
V: TRBV28; J: TRBJ2-2; D: -; CDR3: CASSSPPARTGELFF
V: TRBV29-1; J: TRBJ1-1; D: -; CDR3: CSGSWVDSWSTEAFF
V: TRBV5-1; J: TRBJ2-3; D: TRBD2; CDR3: CASSRAGVTDTQYF
V: TRBV25-1; J: TRBJ2-1; D: -; CDR3: CATSSYNEQFF
V: TRBV20-1; J: TRBJ2-5; D: -; CDR3: CSATGKETQYF
V: TRBV18; J: TRBJ2-2; D: -; CDR3: CASSSFLSGNTGELFF
V: TRBV7-9; J: TRBJ2-3; D: -; CDR3: CASSLAAGTTDTQYF